The 27 T cell receptor beta chains listed next were all sequenced from one sample in a study of T cell changes during pregnancy in multiple sclerosis. Data came from immunoSEQ multiplex PCR; TCRdb stores just in-frame clones and leaves some out. The sample holds under 85,000 clones; 90% are singletons and the top ten take 1.5%. Here the sequenced sample was peripheral blood, taken in the third trimester of pregnancy. The receptor source for this set is a female donor with multiple sclerosis, enrolled in a pregnancy study.

The chain joins TRBV27 to TRBJ1-6; D remains ambiguous. Trimming shortened V by 4 bases and J by 10 bases, and 17 bases separated the two germline ends. The CDR3 contains 15 residues. Germline V gene data show CDR1 as MNHEY and CDR2 as SMNVEV (reference sequence). CDR3 in DNA: TGTGCCAGCAGTTCCGAGGGAGAGGAGGGCTCACCCCTCCACTTT. Its translation: CASSSEGEEGSPLHF.

The chain couples TRBV5-1 to TRBJ1-4; possible D gene TRBD1, 5 bases. With 4 bases removed from V and 5 bases from J, the gap between germline ends came to 15 bases. CDR3 size: 15 residues. Germline-derived CDR1 and CDR2 are SGHRS and YFSETQ. The CDR3 loop is CASSLGDSGNEKLFF. The CDR3 DNA is TGCGCCAGCAGCCTGGGGGACTCGGGGAATGAAAAACTGTTTTTT.

This clone is a singleton in its sample. The rearrangement uses TRBV2 and TRBJ2-2, with 8 bases that match TRBD2. Per germline, CDR1 SNHLY and CDR2 FYNNEI. The CDR3 length is 18 residues. In nucleotides, the CDR3 is TGTGCTTCACACCCAGGGTCCAGCGGGAGAGCGAACACCGGGGAGCTGTTTTTT. This sequence encodes CASHPGSSGRANTGELFF.

The chain combines TRBV20-1 with TRBJ2-5, with D tentatively TRBD2 (5 bases). Germline CDR1 reads DFQATT; CDR2 reads SNEGSKA (reference sequence). V lost 5 bases and J 4 bases, leaving 8 bases between the germline ends. The CDR3 is made up of 11 amino acids. CDR3 DNA sequence: TGCAGTGCTCTAGCAGGAGAGACCCAGTACTTC. This codes for CSALAGETQYF.

The gene calls are TRBV29-1 and TRBJ1-1; possibly TRBD1 for D (6 bases). The CDR3 extends over 14 amino acids. The V end lost 5 bases, the J end lost 0 bases, and 13 bases lay between the germline ends. In germline, CDR1 is SQVTM, CDR2 ANQGSEA. The CDR3 is CSVWTASMNTEAFF. In DNA, the CDR3 is TGCAGCGTTTGGACAGCCAGCATGAACACTGAAGCTTTCTTT.

The gene calls are TRBV30 and TRBJ1-2, with 9 bases fitting TRBD1. CDR1 and CDR2 from the germline V gene are GTSNPN and SVGIG (reference sequence). This CDR3 region has 14 residues. J gave up 5 bases and V 0 bases, and 4 bases lay outside the gene matches. The CDR3 DNA sequence: TGTGCCTGGAGTGTACAGACAGGGGGATATGGCTACACCTTC. Protein sequence: CAWSVQTGGYGYTF.

The chain is built from TRBV21-1 and TRBJ1-4; TRBD1, as called in the table, went unchecked against the DNA. TRBV21-1 is deemed a pseudogene. The CDR3 is 13 residues long. CDR3 sequence reads: CARDRATNEKLFF. DNA for the CDR3: TGTGCCAGGGACAGGGCAACTAATGAAAAACTGTTTTTT.

The V and J genes are TRBV5-1 and TRBJ2-7; the match to TRBD1 covers 9 bases. This CDR3 spans 14 amino acids. Germline lookup yields CDR1 SGHRS and CDR2 YFSETQ. Unmatched junction bases numbered 10, after V lost 8 bases and J lost 4 bases. The CDR3 loop is CASSPGGQGYEQYF. CDR3 bases: TGCGCCAGTTCCCCGGGCGGACAGGGGTACGAGCAGTACTTC.

V gene TRBV12-5 combines with J gene TRBJ1-5, with D perhaps matching TRBD1 (5 bases). The V end was cut by 6 bases, the J end by 0 bases, with 12 bases between. CDR3 length: 15 amino acids. CDR1 is LGHNT and CDR2 is FRNRAP in the germline V gene. The DNA for the CDR3 is TGTGCTAGTGGCTGGACGGGGGGTAGCAATCAGCCCCAGCATTTT. Translated: CASGWTGGSNQPQHF.

CDR3 loop: CASSYKLAGAEDTQYF. CDR3 nucleotide sequence: TGTGCCAGCAGCTACAAATTAGCGGGAGCTGAGGATACGCAGTATTTT. The rearrangement uses TRBV5-4 and TRBJ2-3; 9 bases align to TRBD2. From germline, CDR1 is SGHNT and CDR2 YYREEE (reference sequence). J was trimmed by 6 bases and V by 3 bases; bases with no gene match: 11. The CDR3 totals 16 residues.

J is TRBJ2-6 and V is TRBV7-2; no definite D call. The ends were cut back, 3 bases at V and 3 bases at J, with 3 bases in the middle. The CDR3 contains 13 residues. Germline V gene sequence: CDR1 SGHTA, CDR2 FQGNSA. This CDR3 is CASSFFGANVLTF. The CDR3 nucleotides read TGTGCCAGCAGCTTCTTTGGGGCCAACGTCCTGACTTTC.

This clone has only a few counts. The rearrangement links TRBV10-2 to TRBJ1-2; D unresolved. This CDR3 is built from 15 residues. CDR1 and CDR2 from the germline V gene are WSHSY and SAAADI. V was trimmed by 0 bases and J by 0 bases, leaving 8 bases between them. In DNA, the CDR3 is TGCGCCAGCAGTGAGTCTGTCCCAGCTAACTATGGCTACACCTTC. Amino acid sequence: CASSESVPANYGYTF.

In this sample, this clone turned up once. This chain connects TRBV7-9 to TRBJ2-7, with D unresolved. The CDR3 spans 13 residues. The V gene lost 1 base and the J gene lost 3 bases, with 7 bases spanning the gap. Germline lookup yields CDR1 SEHNR and CDR2 FQNEAQ (reference sequence). The CDR3 DNA is TGTGCCAGCAGCTTAGGGCAGTACTACGAGCAGTACTTC. Translating it yields CASSLGQYYEQYF.

The V gene is TRBV18, the J gene TRBJ1-1; TRBD1 matches at 8 bases. From germline, CDR1 is KGHSH and CDR2 LQKENI. J was trimmed by 2 bases and V by 0 bases; bases with no gene match: 5. This CDR3 comprises 16 residues. The CDR3 sequence is CASSPPRTGFNTEAFF. CDR3 bases: TGTGCCAGCTCACCACCCAGGACAGGGTTTAACACTGAAGCTTTCTTT.

The chain uses TRBV5-4 and TRBJ2-7; 14 bases line up with TRBD2. After removal of 4 bases from V and 6 bases from J, the junction contained 6 bases not matched to a gene. Germline CDR1 reads SGHNT; CDR2 reads YYREEE (reference sequence). The CDR3 sequence is 15 residues long. The CDR3 sequence: CASSPGLAGAVEQYF. In DNA form, the CDR3 reads TGTGCCAGCAGCCCGGGACTAGCGGGAGCGGTCGAGCAGTACTTC.

The rearrangement joins TRBV4-2 to TRBJ2-1, with 12 bases that match TRBD2. The CDR3 has 17 amino acids. Germline V CDR1 and CDR2: LGHNA, YNFKEQ. V shed 0 bases, J shed 7 bases, and the junction held 7 bases outside the gene matches. The CDR3 coding sequence is TGTGCCAGCAGCCAAGAGCTAGCGGGGGGGCCGGGTAATGAGCAGTTCTTC. It specifies CASSQELAGGPGNEQFF.

The V gene is TRBV14, the J gene TRBJ2-2; TRBD2 matches 12 bases. With 4 bases clipped from V and 8 bases from J, the junction kept 2 bases outside the gene matches. From germline, CDR1 is SGHDN and CDR2 FVKESK. The CDR3 runs to 14 residues. For the CDR3, the DNA is TGTGCCAGCAGCCCGACTAGCGGGAGTGGGGAGCTGTTTTTT. Residues: CASSPTSGSGELFF.

The chain uses TRBV7-9 and TRBJ1-4, with 7 bases that match TRBD1. The length of the CDR3 is 15 residues. Per germline, CDR1 SEHNR and CDR2 FQNEAQ (reference sequence). The V and J ends lost 5 bases and 6 bases, in that order; junction bases with no gene match: 9. The CDR3 protein is CASSPTGFSDEKLFF. For the CDR3, the DNA is TGTGCCAGCAGCCCGACAGGGTTTTCCGATGAAAAACTGTTTTTT.

The chain has TRBV10-3 and TRBJ1-2; unclear D gene. The germline V gene encodes CDR1 ENHRY and CDR2 SYGVKD. V lost 7 bases to trimming and J lost 1 base, with 13 bases between them. The CDR3 sequence is 14 residues long. The CDR3 bases are TGTGCCATCAAAAGCGAGGCGATTAACTATGGCTACACCTTC. Its protein is CAIKSEAINYGYTF.

The chain joins TRBV20-1 to TRBJ2-7; no reliable D call. The CDR3 spans 10 residues. Germline V lookup: CDR1 DFQATT, CDR2 SNEGSKA (reference sequence). Between the trimmed V and J ends, which lost 3 bases and 5 bases, there was a span of 5 bases. This CDR3 is CSARAHEQYF. The CDR3 DNA is TGCAGTGCTAGGGCCCACGAGCAGTACTTC.

V gene TRBV19 combines with J gene TRBJ1-2, with 9 bases identical to TRBD1. Germline trimming cut 8 bases from V and 3 bases from J; bases unmatched to any gene: 1. In germline, CDR1 is LNHDA, CDR2 SQIVND (reference sequence). CDR3 length equals 12 residues. CDR3 region: CASRQGDYGYTF. The CDR3 bases are TGTGCCAGTCGACAGGGGGACTATGGCTACACCTTC.

This chain joins TRBV29-1 and TRBJ1-3, with D hard to call. Trimming removed 7 bases from V and 0 bases from J, with 4 bases in between. This CDR3 spans 11 amino acids. CDR1 and CDR2 (germline): SQVTM, ANQGSEA. CDR3 region: CSAISGNTIYF. Written as DNA, the CDR3 is TGCAGCGCCATCTCTGGAAACACCATATATTTT.

The V and J genes are TRBV30 and TRBJ1-4, with D perhaps TRBD1 (5 bases). The CDR3 loop spans 17 amino acids. Trimming took off 1 base at V and 1 base at J, with 16 bases between the two ends. CDR1 and CDR2 from the germline V gene are GTSNPN and SVGIG (reference sequence). CDR3 region: CAWSGERTPGTNEKLFF. CDR3 nucleotides: TGTGCCTGGAGTGGGGAAAGGACACCGGGAACTAATGAAAAACTGTTTTTT.

The chain is built from TRBV6-1 and TRBJ2-7; 10 nucleotides match TRBD2. The J segment lost 7 bases and the V segment lost 6 bases, leaving 9 bases of the junction unmatched. CDR1 and CDR2 from the germline V gene are MNHNS and SASEGT. The CDR3 extends over 14 amino acids. This chain's CDR3 is CASSLLAGVREQYF. DNA of the CDR3: TGTGCCAGCAGCCTCCTAGCGGGAGTTCGAGAGCAGTACTTC.

The gene calls are TRBV18 and TRBJ2-7; TRBD1 aligns across 9 bases. V was pared by 3 bases and J by 2 bases, with 5 bases of the junction left unmatched. The CDR3 length is 15 residues. Germline V lookup: CDR1 KGHSH, CDR2 LQKENI. CDR3 sequence reads: CASSPGQGSPYEQYF. The CDR3 coding sequence is TGTGCCAGCTCACCGGGACAGGGCTCACCCTACGAGCAGTACTTC.

V and J are TRBV5-6 and TRBJ1-2; the D is unclear. V was cut by 5 bases and J by 3 bases, with 14 bases left in between. The CDR3 length is 14 residues. CDR1 and CDR2 from the germline V gene are SGHDT and YYEEEE. CDR3 sequence: CASSSIDKDYGYTF. CDR3 coding DNA: TGTGCCAGCAGTTCAATCGACAAGGACTATGGCTACACCTTC.

The chain recombines TRBV19 with TRBJ1-1; 8 bases align to TRBD1. The CDR3 runs 14 residues. V dropped 4 bases and J dropped 0; count of bases not matched to a gene: 1. Germline V gene sequence: CDR1 LNHDA, CDR2 SQIVND (reference sequence). The CDR3 DNA sequence: TGTGCCAGTAGTACGGACAGGGTGAACACTGAAGCTTTCTTT. Its protein is CASSTDRVNTEAFF.